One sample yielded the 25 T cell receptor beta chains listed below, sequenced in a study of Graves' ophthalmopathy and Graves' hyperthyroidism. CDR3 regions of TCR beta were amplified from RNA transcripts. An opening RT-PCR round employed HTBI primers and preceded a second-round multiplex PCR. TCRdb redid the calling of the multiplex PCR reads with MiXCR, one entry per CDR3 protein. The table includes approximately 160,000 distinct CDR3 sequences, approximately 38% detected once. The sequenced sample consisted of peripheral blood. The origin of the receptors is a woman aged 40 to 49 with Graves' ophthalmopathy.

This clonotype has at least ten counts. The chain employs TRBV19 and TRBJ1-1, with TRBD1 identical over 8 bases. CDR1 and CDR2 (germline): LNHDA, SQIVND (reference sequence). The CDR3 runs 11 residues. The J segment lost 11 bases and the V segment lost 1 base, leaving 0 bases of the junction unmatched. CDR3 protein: CASSIGDRAFF. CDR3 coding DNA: TGTGCCAGTAGTATAGGGGACAGGGCTTTCTTT.

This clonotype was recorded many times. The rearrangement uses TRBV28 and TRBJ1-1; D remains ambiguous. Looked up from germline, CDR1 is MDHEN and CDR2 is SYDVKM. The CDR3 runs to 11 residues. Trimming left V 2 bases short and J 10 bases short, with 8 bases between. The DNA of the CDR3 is TGTGCCAGCAGTTTAAAAAACAGAGCTTTCTTT. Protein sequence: CASSLKNRAFF.

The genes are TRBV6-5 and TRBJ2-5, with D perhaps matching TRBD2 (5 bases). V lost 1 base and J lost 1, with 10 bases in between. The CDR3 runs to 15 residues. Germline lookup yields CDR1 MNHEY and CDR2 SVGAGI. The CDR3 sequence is CASSYWRNFQETQYF. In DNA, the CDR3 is TGTGCCAGCAGTTACTGGAGGAACTTCCAAGAGACCCAGTACTTC.

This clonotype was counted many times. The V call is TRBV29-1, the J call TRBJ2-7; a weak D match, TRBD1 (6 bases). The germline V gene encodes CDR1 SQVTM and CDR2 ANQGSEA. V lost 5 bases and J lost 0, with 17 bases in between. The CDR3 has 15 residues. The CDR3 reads CSVWEHRENSYEQYF. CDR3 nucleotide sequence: TGCAGCGTTTGGGAGCACAGGGAGAACTCCTACGAGCAGTACTTC.

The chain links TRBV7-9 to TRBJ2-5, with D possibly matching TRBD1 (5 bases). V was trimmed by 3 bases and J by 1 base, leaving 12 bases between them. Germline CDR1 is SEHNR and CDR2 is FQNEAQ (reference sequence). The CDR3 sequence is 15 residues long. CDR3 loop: CASSLSRETQETQYF. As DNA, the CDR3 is TGTGCCAGCAGCTTGAGCAGGGAAACCCAAGAGACCCAGTACTTC.

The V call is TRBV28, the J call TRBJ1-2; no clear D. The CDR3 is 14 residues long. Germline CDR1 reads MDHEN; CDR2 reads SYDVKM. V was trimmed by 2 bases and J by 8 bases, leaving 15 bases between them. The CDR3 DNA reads TGTGCCAGCAGTTTAACGGTCGGCAGCAACGGCTACACCTTC. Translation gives CASSLTVGSNGYTF.

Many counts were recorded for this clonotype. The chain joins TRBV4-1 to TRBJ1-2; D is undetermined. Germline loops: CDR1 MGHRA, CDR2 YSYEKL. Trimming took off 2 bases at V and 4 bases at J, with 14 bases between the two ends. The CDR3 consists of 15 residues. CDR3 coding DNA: TGCGCCAGCAGCCAAAAGATTGAGGTGCCCTATGGCTACACCTTC. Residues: CASSQKIEVPYGYTF.

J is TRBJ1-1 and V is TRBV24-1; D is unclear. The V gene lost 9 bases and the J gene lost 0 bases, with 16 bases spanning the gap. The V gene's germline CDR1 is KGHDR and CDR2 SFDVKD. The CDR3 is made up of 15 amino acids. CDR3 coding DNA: TGTGCCACCTCCGATGGCGGCCTTCTGAACACTGAAGCTTTCTTT. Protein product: CATSDGGLLNTEAFF.

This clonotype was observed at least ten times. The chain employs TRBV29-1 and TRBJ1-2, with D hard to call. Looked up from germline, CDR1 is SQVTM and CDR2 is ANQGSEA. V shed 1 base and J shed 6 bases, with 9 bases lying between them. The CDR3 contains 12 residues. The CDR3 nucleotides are TGCAGCGTTGAAGGGGGTGGGAATGGCTACACCTTC. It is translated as CSVEGGGNGYTF.

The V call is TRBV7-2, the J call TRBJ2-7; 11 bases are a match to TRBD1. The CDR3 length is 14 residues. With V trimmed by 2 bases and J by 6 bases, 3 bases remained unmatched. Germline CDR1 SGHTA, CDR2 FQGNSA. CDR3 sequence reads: CASSLQDRGLEQYF. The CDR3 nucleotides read TGTGCCAGCAGCTTACAGGACAGGGGGCTCGAGCAGTACTTC. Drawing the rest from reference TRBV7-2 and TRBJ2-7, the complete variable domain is GAGVSQSPSNKVTEKGKDVELRCDPISGHTALYWYRQSLGQGLEFLIYFQGNSAPDKSGLPSDRFSAERTGGSVSTLTIQRTQQEDSAVYLCASSLQDRGLEQYFGPGTRLTVT.

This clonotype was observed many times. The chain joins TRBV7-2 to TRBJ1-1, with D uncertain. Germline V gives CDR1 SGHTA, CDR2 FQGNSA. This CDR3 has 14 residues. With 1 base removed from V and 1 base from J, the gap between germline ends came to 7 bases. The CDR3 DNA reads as TGTGCCAGCAGCTTAGATATGGGGAACACTGAAGCTTTCTTT. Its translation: CASSLDMGNTEAFF.

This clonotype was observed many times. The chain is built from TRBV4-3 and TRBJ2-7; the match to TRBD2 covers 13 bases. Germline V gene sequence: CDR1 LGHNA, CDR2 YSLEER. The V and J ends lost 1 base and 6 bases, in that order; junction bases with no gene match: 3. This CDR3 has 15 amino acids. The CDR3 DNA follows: TGCGCCAGCAGCCAAGGGACTAGCGGGAGAGGCGAGCAGTACTTC. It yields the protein CASSQGTSGRGEQYF.

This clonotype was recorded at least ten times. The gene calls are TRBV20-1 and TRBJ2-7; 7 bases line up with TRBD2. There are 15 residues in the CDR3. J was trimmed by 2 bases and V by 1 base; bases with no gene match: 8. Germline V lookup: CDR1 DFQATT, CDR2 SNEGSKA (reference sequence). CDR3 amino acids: CSARVWRGSTYEQYF. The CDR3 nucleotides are TGCAGTGCTAGAGTCTGGCGGGGGAGTACCTACGAGCAGTACTTC.

CDR3 loop: CASSGGPNAANTEAFF. In DNA form, the CDR3 reads TGTGCCAGCAGCGGTGGACCAAATGCGGCTAACACTGAAGCTTTCTTT. The rearrangement joins TRBV25-1 to TRBJ1-1; D is unresolved. The CDR3 loop spans 16 amino acids. Germline V gene lookup returns CDR1 MGHDK and CDR2 SYGVNS. Trimming removed 6 bases at V and 2 bases at J, with 19 bases between.

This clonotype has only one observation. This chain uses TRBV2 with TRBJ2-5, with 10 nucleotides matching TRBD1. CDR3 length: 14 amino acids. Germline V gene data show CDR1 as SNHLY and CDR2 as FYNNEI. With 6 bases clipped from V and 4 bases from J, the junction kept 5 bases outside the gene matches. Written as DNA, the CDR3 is TGTGCCAGCAGCCACGACAGGGGGCGAGAGACCCAGTACTTC. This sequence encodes CASSHDRGRETQYF. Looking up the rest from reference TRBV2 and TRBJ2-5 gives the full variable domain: EPEVTQTPSHQVTQMGQEVILRCVPISNHLYFYWYRQILGQKVEFLVSFYNNEISEKSEIFDDQFSVERPDGSNFTLKIRSTKLEDSAMYFCASSHDRGRETQYFGPGTRLLVL.

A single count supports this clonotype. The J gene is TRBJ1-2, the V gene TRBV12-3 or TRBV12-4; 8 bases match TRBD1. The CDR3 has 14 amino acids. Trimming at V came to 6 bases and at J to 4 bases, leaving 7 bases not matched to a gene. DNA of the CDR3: TGTGCCAGCAGGAGACAGGGGCTTGGCTATGGCTACACCTTC. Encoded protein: CASRRQGLGYGYTF.

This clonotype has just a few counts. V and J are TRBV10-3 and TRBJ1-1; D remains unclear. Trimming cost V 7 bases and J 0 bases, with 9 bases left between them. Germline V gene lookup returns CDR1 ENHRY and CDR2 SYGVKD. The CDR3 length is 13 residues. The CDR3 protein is CAITSGMNTEAFF. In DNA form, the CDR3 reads TGTGCCATCACCTCGGGAATGAACACTGAAGCTTTCTTT.

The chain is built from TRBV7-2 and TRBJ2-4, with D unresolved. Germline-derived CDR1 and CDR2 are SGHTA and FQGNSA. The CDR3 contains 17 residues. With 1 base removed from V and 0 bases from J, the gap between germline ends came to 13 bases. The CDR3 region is CASSLGSIPIAKNIQYF. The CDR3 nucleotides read TGTGCCAGCAGCTTAGGGTCTATCCCTATAGCCAAAAACATTCAGTACTTC.

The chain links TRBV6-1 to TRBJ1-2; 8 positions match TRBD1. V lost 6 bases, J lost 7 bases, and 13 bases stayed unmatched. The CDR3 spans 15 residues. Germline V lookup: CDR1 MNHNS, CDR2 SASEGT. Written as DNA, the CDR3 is TGTGCCAGCAGCCGTCAGGGGGCTAGGCATTCTGGCTACACCTTC. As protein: CASSRQGARHSGYTF.

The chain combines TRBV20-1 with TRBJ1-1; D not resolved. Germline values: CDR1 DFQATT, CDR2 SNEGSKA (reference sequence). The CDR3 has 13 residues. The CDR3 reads CRALPGLRDEAFF. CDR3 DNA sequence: TGCAGAGCCTTGCCCGGACTCAGAGATGAAGCTTTCTTT.

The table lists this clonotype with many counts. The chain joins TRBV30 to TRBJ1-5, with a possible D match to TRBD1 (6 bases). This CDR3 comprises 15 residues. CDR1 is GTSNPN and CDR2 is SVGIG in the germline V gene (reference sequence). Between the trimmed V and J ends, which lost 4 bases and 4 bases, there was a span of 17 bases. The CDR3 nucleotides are TGTGCCTGGAATGACGGAGGGGGTAGTAATCAGCCCCAGCATTTT. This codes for CAWNDGGGSNQPQHF.

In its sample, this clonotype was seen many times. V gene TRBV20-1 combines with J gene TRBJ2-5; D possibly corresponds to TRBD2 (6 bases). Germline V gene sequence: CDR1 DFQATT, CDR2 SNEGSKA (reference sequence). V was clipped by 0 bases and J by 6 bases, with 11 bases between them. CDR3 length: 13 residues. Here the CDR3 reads CSARESAGQTQYF. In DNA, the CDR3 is TGCAGTGCTAGAGAGTCGGCGGGACAGACCCAGTACTTC.

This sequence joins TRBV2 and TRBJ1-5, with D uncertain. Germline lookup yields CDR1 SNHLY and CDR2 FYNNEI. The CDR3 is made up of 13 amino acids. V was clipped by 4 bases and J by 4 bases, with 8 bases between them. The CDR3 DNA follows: TGTGCCAGCAGTGCCTTTGAAAATCAGCCCCAGCATTTT. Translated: CASSAFENQPQHF.

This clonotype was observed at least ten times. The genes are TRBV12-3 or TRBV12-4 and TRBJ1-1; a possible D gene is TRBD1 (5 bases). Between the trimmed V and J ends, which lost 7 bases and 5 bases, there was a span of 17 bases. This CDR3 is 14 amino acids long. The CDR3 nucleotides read TGTGCCAGCACTATAGGAGGGGTTTCTACTGAAGCTTTCTTT. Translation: CASTIGGVSTEAFF.

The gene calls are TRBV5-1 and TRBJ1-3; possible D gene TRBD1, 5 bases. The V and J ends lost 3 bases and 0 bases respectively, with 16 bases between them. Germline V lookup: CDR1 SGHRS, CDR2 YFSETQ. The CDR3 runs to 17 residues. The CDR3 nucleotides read TGCGCCAGCAGCTGGGGCGGCCCACCGTCCTCTGGAAACACCATATATTTT. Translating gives CASSWGGPPSSGNTIYF.